This T cell receptor (beta chain) was documented in a study of blood T cell repertoires in COVID-19. The method was immunoSEQ multiplex PCR; TCRdb's version includes in-frame clones alone and lacks a portion of them. The table includes roughly 340,000 clones, approximately 90% detected once. Germline lookup yields CDR1 SGHTA and CDR2 FQGNSA. V lost 7 bases, J lost 5 bases, and 14 bases lay in between. The CDR3 extends over 13 amino acids. The genes are TRBV7-2 and TRBJ1-1, with D possibly being TRBD1 (6 bases). This TCR was sampled from a woman in her late teens or twenties who had recovered from COVID-19. Sequences were obtained from peripheral blood. In DNA, the CDR3 is TGTGCCAGCACGCAGGGGCGCTTAACTGAAGCTTTCTTT. It is translated as CASTQGRLTEAFF. Together with reference TRBV7-2 and TRBJ1-1, the CDR3 gives the full variable domain: GAGVSQSPSNKVTEKGKDVELRCDPISGHTALYWYRQSLGQGLEFLIYFQGNSAPDKSGLPSDRFSAERTGGSVSTLTIQRTQQEDSAVYLCASTQGRLTEAFFGQGTRLTVV.